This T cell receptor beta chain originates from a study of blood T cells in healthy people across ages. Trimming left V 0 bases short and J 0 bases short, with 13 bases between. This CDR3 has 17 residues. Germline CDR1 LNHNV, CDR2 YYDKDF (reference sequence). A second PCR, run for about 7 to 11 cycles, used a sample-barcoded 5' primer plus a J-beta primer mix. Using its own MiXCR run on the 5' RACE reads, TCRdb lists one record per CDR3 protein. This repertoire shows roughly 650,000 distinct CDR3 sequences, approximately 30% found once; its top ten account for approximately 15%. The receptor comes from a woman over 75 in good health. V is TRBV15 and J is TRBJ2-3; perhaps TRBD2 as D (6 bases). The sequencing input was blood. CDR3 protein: CATSRDRAGLSTDTQYF. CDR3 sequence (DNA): TGTGCCACCAGCAGAGATCGGGCGGGACTTAGCACAGATACGCAGTATTTT.